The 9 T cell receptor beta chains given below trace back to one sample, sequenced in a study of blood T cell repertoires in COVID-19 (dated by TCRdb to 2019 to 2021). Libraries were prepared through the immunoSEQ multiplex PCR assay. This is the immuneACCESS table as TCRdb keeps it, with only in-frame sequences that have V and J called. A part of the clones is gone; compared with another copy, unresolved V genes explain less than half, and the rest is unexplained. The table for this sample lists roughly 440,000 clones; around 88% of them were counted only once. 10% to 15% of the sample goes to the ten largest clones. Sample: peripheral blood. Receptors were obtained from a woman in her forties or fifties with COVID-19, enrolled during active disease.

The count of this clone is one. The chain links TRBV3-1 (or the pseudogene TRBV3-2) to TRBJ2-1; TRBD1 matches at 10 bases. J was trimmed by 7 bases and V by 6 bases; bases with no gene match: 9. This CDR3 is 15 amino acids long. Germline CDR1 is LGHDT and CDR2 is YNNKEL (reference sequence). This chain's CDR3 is CASSLDRGFGNEQFF. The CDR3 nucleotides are TGTGCCAGCAGTCTGGACAGGGGGTTTGGTAATGAGCAGTTCTTC.

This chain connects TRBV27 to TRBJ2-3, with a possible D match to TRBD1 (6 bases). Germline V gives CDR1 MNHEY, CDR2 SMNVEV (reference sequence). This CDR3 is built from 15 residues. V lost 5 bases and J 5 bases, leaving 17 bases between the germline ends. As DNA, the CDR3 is TGTGCCAGCAGTCCCATCTCAGGGGCGGGAGATACGCAGTATTTT. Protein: CASSPISGAGDTQYF.

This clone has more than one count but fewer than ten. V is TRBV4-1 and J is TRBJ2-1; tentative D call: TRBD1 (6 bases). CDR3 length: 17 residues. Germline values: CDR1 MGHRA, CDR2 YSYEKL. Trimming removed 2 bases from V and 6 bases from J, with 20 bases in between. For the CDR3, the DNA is TGCGCCAGCAGCCAAAGGGGTTCCCAGGGGAAAGCCAATGAGCAGTTCTTC. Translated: CASSQRGSQGKANEQFF.

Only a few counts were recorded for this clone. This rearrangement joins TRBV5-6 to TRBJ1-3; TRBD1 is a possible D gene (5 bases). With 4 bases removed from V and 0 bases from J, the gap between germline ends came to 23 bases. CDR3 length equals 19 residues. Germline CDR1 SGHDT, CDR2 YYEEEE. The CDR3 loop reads CASSLTAAPWGVSGNTIYF. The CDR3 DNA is TGTGCCAGCAGCCTGACAGCAGCTCCTTGGGGCGTCTCTGGAAACACCATATATTTT.

The CDR3 is CASSSTGGTGYTF. The CDR3 DNA reads TGTGCCAGCAGCTCGACAGGGGGTACTGGCTACACCTTC. The V and J genes are TRBV3-1 (or the pseudogene TRBV3-2) and TRBJ1-2, with 9 bases matching TRBD1. V was pared by 5 bases and J by 7 bases, with 5 bases of the junction left unmatched. Germline V gives CDR1 LGHDT, CDR2 YNNKEL (reference sequence). This CDR3 region has 13 residues.

The CDR3 reads CAWSFPGTPDQETQYF. The CDR3 bases are TGTGCCTGGAGTTTTCCAGGGACTCCCGATCAAGAGACCCAGTACTTC. The chain combines TRBV30 with TRBJ2-5; D may be TRBD2 (6 bases). Trimming stripped 2 bases from V and 2 bases from J, with 18 bases between. Germline V gene lookup returns CDR1 GTSNPN and CDR2 SVGIG (reference sequence). The CDR3 is made up of 16 amino acids.

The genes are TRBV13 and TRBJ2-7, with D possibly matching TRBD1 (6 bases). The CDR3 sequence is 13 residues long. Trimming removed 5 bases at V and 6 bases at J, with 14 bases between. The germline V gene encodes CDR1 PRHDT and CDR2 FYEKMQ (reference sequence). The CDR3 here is CASSPDGGGEQYF. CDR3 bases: TGTGCCAGCAGCCCAGATGGGGGCGGCGAGCAGTACTTC.

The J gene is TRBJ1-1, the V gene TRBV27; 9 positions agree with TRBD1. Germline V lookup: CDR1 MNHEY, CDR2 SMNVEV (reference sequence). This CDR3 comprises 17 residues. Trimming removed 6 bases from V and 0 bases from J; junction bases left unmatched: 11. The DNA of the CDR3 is TGTGCCAGCAGCTTACCCGGGACAGGGTGGGTGAACACTGAAGCTTTCTTT. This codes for CASSLPGTGWVNTEAFF.

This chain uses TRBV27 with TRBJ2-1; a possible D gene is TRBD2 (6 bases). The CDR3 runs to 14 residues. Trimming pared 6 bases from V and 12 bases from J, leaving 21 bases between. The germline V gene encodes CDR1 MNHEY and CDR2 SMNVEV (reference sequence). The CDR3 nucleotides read TGTGCCAGCAGAGGTGGGGACTGGGGGTTAGGGCAGTTCTTC. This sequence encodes CASRGGDWGLGQFF.